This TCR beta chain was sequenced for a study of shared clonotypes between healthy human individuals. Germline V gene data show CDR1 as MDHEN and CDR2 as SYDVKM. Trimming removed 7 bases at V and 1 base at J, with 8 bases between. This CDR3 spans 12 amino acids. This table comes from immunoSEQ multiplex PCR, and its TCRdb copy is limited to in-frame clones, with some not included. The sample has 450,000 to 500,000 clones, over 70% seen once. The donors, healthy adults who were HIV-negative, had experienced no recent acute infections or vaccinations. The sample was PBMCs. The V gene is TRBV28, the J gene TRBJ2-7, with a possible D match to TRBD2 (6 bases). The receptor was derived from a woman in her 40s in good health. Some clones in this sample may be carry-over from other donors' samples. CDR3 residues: CASTEGSYEQYF. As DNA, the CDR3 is TGTGCCAGCACGGAGGGTTCCTACGAGCAGTACTTC.